Sequencing of this TCR beta chain was carried out in a study of beta chain features in type 1 diabetes (dated by TCRdb to 2016 to 2019). A note on the overall study: No differences in mean age, gender distribution, total cell number or subset yield were found between patients and healthy donors. Naive and central memory subsets were obtained from all 30 or so donors, but regulatory and stem cell-like memory subsets were isolated from only 8 patients and 8 healthy donors. A total of roughly 98,000,000 sorted cells were examined across all samples, and RNA yield correlated strongly with the number of cells per subset. The study compared the TCRB repertoires of sorted circulating CD4+ T cell subsets in recently diagnosed type 1 diabetes patients with those in matched healthy donors.

All of the isolated RNA was reverse transcribed with the High Capacity cDNA Reverse Transcription Kit, so expressed TCRB transcripts were sequenced. Deep immunoSEQ sequencing was performed on naive, central memory and regulatory T cell samples, with an average of roughly 3.3 million total reads per sample. Sorted cells were lysed in RLT buffer, and RNA was extracted using DNase-treated RNeasy Micro or Mini kits according to cell number. Each cell subset was processed separately to prevent cross-contamination, with patient and healthy donor samples processed together. The immunoSEQ multiplex PCR was used to amplify TCRB sequences from cDNA, yielding 87-bp fragments that span the CDR3 region. Sequencing of the amplicons was done on the Illumina HiSeq platform. Per the original workflow: Synthetic template baselines were used to correct PCR bias computationally, reads within Hamming distance 2 were collapsed, and singletons that could not be merged were discarded. By aligning reads against IMGT, V, D and J genes, CDR3 length, and insertions or deletions at six rearrangement sites were assigned. Within each subset, clonotype counts were normalized to sorted cell number, and only after that were true diversity and Gini coefficients computed with the tcR R package. Repertoire sharing was quantified using the overlap coefficient calculated on TCRB nucleotide sequences. Out-of-frame TCRB sequences from naive cells were analyzed to stand in for the pre-selection repertoire. Sourced from immuneACCESS, this table was stored by TCRdb with only in-frame sequences that have V and J called. A share of the clones is absent; for the studies checked, an unresolved V gene accounts for under half, and the remainder has no known explanation. The DNA was the basis for D and trimming; V, J and clone size are from that table. This sample lists a few hundred thousand clones; less than 15% were detected once. Jointly, the top ten make up more than 0.015% of the sample.

From each donor, a single peripheral blood sample of 95 to 150 mL on average was drawn into heparinised tubes. Naive, central memory, regulatory and stem cell-like memory CD4+ T cells were sorted on a BD FACSAria II using a panel including CD45RO, CCR7, CD25, CD127, CD95 and CD27. Every sorted population had a purity above 95%. Right away, PBMCs were isolated by Lymphoprep density gradient centrifugation and were stained directly, with no culture step. To minimize batch effects, samples were stained and sorted in pairs, one healthy donor with one patient per experiment. Overall study results and their limits: Naive, central memory and regulatory TCRB repertoires appeared more similar among patients than among healthy donors. At VDJ recombination sites, type 1 diabetes patients had fewer insertions and more deleted nucleotides, which implies abnormalities in thymic rearrangement. A moderate but significant shortening of TCRB CDR3 length was observed in type 1 diabetes patients in all four CD4+ subsets. PCR may preferentially amplify shorter templates, but because patient and control samples were amplified and corrected together, any resulting skew would affect both groups equally. Only small numbers of individuals were included in the HLA sub-analyses, which left unresolved whether HLA type had any influence on TCRB rearrangement. Sequencing cDNA rather than genomic DNA could over-represent highly expressing activated cells, although activation and CD3 levels did not differ between groups.

V was cut back by 7 bases and J by 1 base, leaving a gap of 17 bases between them. The CDR3, from cysteine to phenylalanine, totals 15 residues. Here the CDR3 DNA is all that survives: 45 bases in frame from base 1. The germline V gene provides CDR1 MDHEN and CDR2 SYDVKM. As concerns this clone: Its antigen is not yet known. Base-call qualities are not available, and no considerably larger clone is one nucleotide away.

This clonotype was obtained from a woman aged 18-29 years in good health. This sequence uses TRBV28 and TRBJ2-7; TRBD1 is a weak D gene call, 6 bases matching. Sequencing was done on a sample of naive CD4+ T cells from blood. The sample's cell subset or site label, in plain terms: true naive CD4+ T cells. CDR3 region: CASTTSGHSSYEQYF. The bases read TGTGCCAGCACAACCTCGGGACACTCTTCCTACGAGCAGTACTTC.